This T cell receptor beta chain was profiled in a study of blood T cell repertoires in COVID-19. The CDR3 consists of 13 residues. V lost 1 base to trimming and J lost 5 bases, with 7 bases between them. Germline V lookup: CDR1 KGHDR, CDR2 SFDVKD. Under the authors' procedure: Reference gene primers were amplified, and this amplification served to estimate nucleated cell counts. Measured with immunoSEQ multiplex PCR; TCRdb has only the in-frame clones, and not every one. The D gene and trimming were derived from the DNA, and the V and J assignments and clone size from that table. The sample lists approximately 270,000 clones, under 90% occurring once.

Specimen: peripheral blood. The origin of this receptor is a middle-aged man with acute or convalescent COVID-19. V usage is TRBV24-1 and J usage is TRBJ1-2; tentatively, D is TRBD1 (5 bases). The CDR3, as DNA: TGTGCCACCAGTGATTTCCAGGGTTATGGCTACACCTTC. It is translated as CATSDFQGYGYTF.